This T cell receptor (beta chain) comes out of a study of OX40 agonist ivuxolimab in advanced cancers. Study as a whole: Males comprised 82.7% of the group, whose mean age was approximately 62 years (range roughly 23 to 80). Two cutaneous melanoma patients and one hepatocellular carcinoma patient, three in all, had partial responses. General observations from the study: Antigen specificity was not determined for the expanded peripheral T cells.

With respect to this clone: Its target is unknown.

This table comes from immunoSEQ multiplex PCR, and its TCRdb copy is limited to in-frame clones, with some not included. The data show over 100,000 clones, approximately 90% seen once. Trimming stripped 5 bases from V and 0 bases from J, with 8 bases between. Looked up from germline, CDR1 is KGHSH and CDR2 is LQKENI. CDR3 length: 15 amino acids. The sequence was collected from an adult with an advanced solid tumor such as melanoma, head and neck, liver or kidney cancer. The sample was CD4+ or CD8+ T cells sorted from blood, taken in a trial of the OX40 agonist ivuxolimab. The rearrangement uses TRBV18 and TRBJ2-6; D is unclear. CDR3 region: CASSSLSSGANVLTF. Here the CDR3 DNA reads TGTGCCAGCTCATCCCTTTCCTCTGGGGCCAACGTCCTGACTTTC.